The following is a T cell receptor beta chain sequence with its context. Its antigen remains unknown. Trimming at V came to 8 bases and at J to 0 bases, leaving 5 bases not matched to a gene. In germline, CDR1 is MNHNS, CDR2 SASEGT. CDR3 size: 15 residues. This sample is part of a study of cytomegalovirus exposure and HLA in healthy donors. Study-level results: In presence/absence analyses, roughly uniform sequencing depth across donors was assumed. A few V segments could not be told apart, such as TRBV6-2 and TRBV6-3, and were left out. Available immune exposure information covered CMV serostatus only. For most TCR sequences rarity was the rule, although some public TCRs occurred in many donors.

Primers for the PCR totalled 60 Vbeta and 13 Jbeta. Sequenced by immunoSEQ multiplex PCR; TCRdb stores in-frame clones only, minus some. The table lists tens of thousands of clones, with roughly 4.7% in the top ten. This receptor was obtained from a woman aged 40 to 50 in good health and CMV-seropositive. V usage is TRBV6-1 and J usage is TRBJ2-1; 9 bases align to TRBD1. Sequencing was performed on PBMCs. The CDR3 sequence is CASSKTGGSYNEQFF. CDR3 DNA sequence: TGTGCCAGCTCAAAGACAGGGGGCTCCTACAATGAGCAGTTCTTC.